This T cell receptor beta chain was identified during a study of T cell responses to AZD1222 COVID-19 vaccine. This table comes from immunoSEQ multiplex PCR, and its TCRdb copy is limited to in-frame clones, with some not included. The sample contains about 160,000 clones, about nine tenths of which appear only once. V was pared by 0 bases and J by 6 bases, with 11 bases between. The germline V gene encodes CDR1 LGHNA and CDR2 YSLEER. The CDR3 totals 14 residues. V usage is TRBV4-3 and J usage is TRBJ1-2; D is unresolved. This sequence originates from an adult in good health. This specimen consisted of peripheral blood, obtained on day 0 of AZD1222 vaccination. CDR3 sequence reads: CASSQDLDTDGYTF. Here the CDR3 DNA reads TGCGCCAGCAGCCAAGATTTGGATACGGATGGCTACACCTTC.